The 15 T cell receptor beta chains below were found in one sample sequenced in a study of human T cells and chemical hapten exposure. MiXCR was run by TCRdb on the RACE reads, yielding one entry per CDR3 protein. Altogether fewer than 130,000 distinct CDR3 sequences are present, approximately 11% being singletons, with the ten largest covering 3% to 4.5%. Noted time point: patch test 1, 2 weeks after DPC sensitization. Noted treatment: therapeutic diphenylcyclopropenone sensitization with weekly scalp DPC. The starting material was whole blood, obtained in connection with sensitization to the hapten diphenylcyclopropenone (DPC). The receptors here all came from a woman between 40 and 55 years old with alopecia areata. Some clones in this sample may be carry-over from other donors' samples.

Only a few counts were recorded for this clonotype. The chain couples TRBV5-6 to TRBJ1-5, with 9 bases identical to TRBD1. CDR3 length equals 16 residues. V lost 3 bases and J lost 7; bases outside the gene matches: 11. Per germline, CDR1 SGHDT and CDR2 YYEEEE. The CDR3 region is CASSSWGQGSGQPQHF. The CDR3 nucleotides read TGTGCCAGCAGCTCTTGGGGACAGGGATCGGGGCAGCCCCAGCATTTT.

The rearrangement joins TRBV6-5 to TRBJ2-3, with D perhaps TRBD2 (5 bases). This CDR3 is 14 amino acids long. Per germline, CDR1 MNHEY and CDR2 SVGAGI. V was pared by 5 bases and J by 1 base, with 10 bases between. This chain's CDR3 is CASSGGRGTDTQYF. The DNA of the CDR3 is TGTGCCAGCAGTGGAGGACGGGGCACAGATACGCAGTATTTT.

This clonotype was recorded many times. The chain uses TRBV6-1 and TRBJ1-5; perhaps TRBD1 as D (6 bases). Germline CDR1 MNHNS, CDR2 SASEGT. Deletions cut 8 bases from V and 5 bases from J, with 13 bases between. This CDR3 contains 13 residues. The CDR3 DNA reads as TGTGCCAGCGTAGGACAGCAGGATCAGCCCCAGCATTTT. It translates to CASVGQQDQPQHF.

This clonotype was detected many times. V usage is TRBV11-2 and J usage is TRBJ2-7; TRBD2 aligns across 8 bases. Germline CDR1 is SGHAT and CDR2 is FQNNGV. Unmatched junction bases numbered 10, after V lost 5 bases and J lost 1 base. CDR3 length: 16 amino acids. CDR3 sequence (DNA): TGTGCCAGCAGCCCGTTTACTAGCGGTCGGTCCTACGAGCAGTACTTC. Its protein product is CASSPFTSGRSYEQYF. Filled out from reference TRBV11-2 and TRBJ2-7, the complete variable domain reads EAGVAQSPRYKIIEKRQSVAFWCNPISGHATLYWYQQILGQGPKLLIQFQNNGVVDDSQLPKDRFSAERLKGVDSTLKIQPAKLEDSAVYLCASSPFTSGRSYEQYFGPGTRLTVT.

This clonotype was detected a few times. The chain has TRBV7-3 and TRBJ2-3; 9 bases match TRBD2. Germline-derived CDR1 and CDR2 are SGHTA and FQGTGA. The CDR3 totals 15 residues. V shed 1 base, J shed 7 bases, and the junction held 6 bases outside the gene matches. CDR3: CASSLMRGGPNTQYF. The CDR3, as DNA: TGTGCCAGCAGCTTAATGCGGGGGGGCCCAAATACGCAGTATTTT.

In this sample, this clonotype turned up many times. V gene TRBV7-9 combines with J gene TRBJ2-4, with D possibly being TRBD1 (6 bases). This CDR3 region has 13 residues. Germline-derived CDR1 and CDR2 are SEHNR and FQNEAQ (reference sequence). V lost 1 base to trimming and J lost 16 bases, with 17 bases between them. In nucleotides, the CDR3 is TGTGCCAGCAGCTTAGTTGTCGGCAGGGGAGTATACTTC. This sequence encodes CASSLVVGRGVYF. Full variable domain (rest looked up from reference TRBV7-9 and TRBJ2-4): DTGVSQNPRHKITKRGQNVTFRCDPISEHNRLYWYRQTLGQGPEFLTYFQNEAQLEKSRLLSDRFSAERPKGSFSTLEIQRTEQGDSAMYLCASSLVVGRGVYFGAGTRLSVL.

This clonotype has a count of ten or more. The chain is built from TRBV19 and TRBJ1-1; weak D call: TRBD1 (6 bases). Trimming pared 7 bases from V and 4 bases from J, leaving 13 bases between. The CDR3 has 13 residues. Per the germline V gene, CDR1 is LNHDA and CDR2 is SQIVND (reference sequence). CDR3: CASNRGAGTEAFF. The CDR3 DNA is TGTGCCAGTAACCGGGGGGCCGGCACTGAAGCTTTCTTT.

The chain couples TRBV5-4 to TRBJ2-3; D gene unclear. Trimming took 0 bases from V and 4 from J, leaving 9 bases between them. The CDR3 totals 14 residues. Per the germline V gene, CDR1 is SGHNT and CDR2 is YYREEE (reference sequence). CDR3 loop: CASSLEGPADTQYF. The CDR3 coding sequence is TGTGCCAGCAGCTTGGAAGGCCCCGCAGATACGCAGTATTTT.

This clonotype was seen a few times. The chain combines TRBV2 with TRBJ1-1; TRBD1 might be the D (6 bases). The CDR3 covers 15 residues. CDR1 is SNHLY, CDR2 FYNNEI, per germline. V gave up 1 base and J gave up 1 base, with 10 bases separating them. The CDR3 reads CASSEETGPNTEAFF. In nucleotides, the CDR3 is TGTGCCAGCAGTGAAGAGACAGGACCGAACACTGAAGCTTTCTTT.

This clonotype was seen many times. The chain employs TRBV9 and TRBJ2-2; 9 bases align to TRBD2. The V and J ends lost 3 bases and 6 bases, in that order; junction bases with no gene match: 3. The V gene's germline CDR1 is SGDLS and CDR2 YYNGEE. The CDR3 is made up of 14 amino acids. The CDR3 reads CASSARLAAGELFF. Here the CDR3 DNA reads TGTGCCAGCAGCGCCCGACTAGCGGCCGGGGAGCTGTTTTTT.

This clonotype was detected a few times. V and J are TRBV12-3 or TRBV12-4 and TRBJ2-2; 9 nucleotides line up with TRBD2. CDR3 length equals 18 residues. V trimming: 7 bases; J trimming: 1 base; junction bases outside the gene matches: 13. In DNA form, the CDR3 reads TGTGCCAGCACCTCTTCACAAGGGACTAGCTGGAACACCGGGGAGCTGTTTTTT. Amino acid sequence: CASTSSQGTSWNTGELFF.

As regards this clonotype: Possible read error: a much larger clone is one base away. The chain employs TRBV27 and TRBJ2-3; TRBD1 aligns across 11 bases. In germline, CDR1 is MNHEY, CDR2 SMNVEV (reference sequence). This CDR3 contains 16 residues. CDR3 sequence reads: CASSKDRGRSTDSQYF. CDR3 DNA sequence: TGTGCCAGCAGTAAGGACAGGGGGCGAAGCACAGATTCGCAGTATTTT.

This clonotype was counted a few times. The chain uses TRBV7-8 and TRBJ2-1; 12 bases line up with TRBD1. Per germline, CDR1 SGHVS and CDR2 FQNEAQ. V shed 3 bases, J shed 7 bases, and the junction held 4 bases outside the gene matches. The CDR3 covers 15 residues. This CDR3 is CASSFGTGGRNEQFF. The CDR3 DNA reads TGTGCCAGCAGCTTCGGGACAGGGGGCAGGAATGAGCAGTTCTTC.

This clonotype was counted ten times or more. The CDR3 loop reads CASSQDLETQYF. The CDR3 nucleotides read TGTGCCAGCAGCCAAGATCTCGAGACCCAGTACTTC. The rearrangement links TRBV4-2 to TRBJ2-5; D unresolved. Trimming removed 0 bases from V and 5 bases from J, with 4 bases in between. Germline V gene data show CDR1 as LGHNA and CDR2 as YNFKEQ. The CDR3 spans 12 residues.

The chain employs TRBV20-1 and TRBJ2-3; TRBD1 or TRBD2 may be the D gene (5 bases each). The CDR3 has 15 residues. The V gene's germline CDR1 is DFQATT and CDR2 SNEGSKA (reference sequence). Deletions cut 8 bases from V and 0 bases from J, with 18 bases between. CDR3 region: CSRAAGPSSTDTQYF. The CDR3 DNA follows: TGCAGTAGAGCGGCAGGGCCCTCCAGCACAGATACGCAGTATTTT.